The 10 T cell receptor beta chains below all came from one sample that was sequenced in a study of cytomegalovirus exposure and HLA in healthy donors. PCR amplification relied on 60 Vbeta primers (plus 13 Jbeta primers). Only in-frame clones appear in the TCRdb table, and some are missing; sequencing was by immunoSEQ multiplex PCR. The data contain 100,000 to 120,000 clones, about 83% of them singletons. Sequenced sample: PBMCs. Source of these receptors: a man aged 18 to 30 in good health and CMV-seronegative.

This clone has only one observation. This chain uses TRBV6-5 with TRBJ2-7; 7 bases agree with TRBD2. This CDR3 spans 15 amino acids. The V gene end was trimmed by 5 bases and the J gene end by 3 bases; junction bases not matched to a gene: 10. Germline V CDR1 and CDR2: MNHEY, SVGAGI. The CDR3 nucleotides are TGTGCCAGCAGTGTCGCGGGGGTAGGGAACTACGAGCAGTACTTC. The encoded protein is CASSVAGVGNYEQYF.

The J gene is TRBJ1-5, the V gene TRBV29-1; D may be TRBD1 (6 bases). The CDR3 covers 14 residues. Germline loops: CDR1 SQVTM, CDR2 ANQGSEA. Trimming removed 7 bases at V and 6 bases at J, with 19 bases between. This chain's CDR3 is CSGLGGGAGQPQHF. DNA of the CDR3: TGCAGCGGTCTGGGGGGGGGCGCGGGTCAGCCCCAGCATTTT.

The chain couples TRBV9 to TRBJ2-7; TRBD2 matches at 9 bases. CDR3 length: 15 residues. J lost 0 bases, V lost 4 bases, and 5 bases had no gene match. Germline V lookup: CDR1 SGDLS, CDR2 YYNGEE. CDR3 bases: TGTGCCAGCAGCCATGGGACTAGCAGCTCCTACGAGCAGTACTTC. Amino acids: CASSHGTSSSYEQYF. Drawing the rest from reference TRBV9 and TRBJ2-7, the complete variable domain is DSGVTQTPKHLITATGQRVTLRCSPRSGDLSVYWYQQSLDQGLQFLIQYYNGEERAKGNILERFSAQQFPDLHSELNLSSLELGDSALYFCASSHGTSSSYEQYFGPGTRLTVT.

This rearrangement joins TRBV4-3 to TRBJ2-1; 12 bases agree with TRBD2. Germline V lookup: CDR1 LGHNA, CDR2 YSLEER. V lost 4 bases and J lost 0; bases outside the gene matches: 4. The CDR3 runs 17 residues. CDR3 bases: TGCGCCAGCAGCCCATCTAGCGGGAGGGTCTCCTACAATGAGCAGTTCTTC. It encodes CASSPSSGRVSYNEQFF.

The rearrangement links TRBV2 to TRBJ2-7; 12 bases map to TRBD1. From germline, CDR1 is SNHLY and CDR2 FYNNEI. The V and J ends lost 6 bases and 7 bases, in that order; junction bases with no gene match: 7. This CDR3 is built from 14 residues. CDR3 residues: CASRGQGAPSEQYF. The CDR3 nucleotides read TGTGCCAGCAGGGGACAGGGGGCGCCGTCTGAGCAGTACTTC.

J is TRBJ2-7 and V is TRBV28; tentatively, D is TRBD2 (6 bases). V lost 3 bases to trimming and J lost 2 bases, with 23 bases between them. Germline CDR1 and CDR2: MDHEN and SYDVKM. CDR3 length: 18 amino acids. CDR3 nucleotides: TGTGCCAGCAGTTTTGAGCCCTCCGGGTGGCGGGACGCCTACGAGCAGTACTTC. As protein: CASSFEPSGWRDAYEQYF. Using reference TRBV28 and TRBJ2-7 for the parts outside the CDR3, the full variable domain is DVKVTQSSRYLVKRTGEKVFLECVQDMDHENMFWYRQDPGLGLRLIYFSYDVKMKEKGDIPEGYSVSREKKERFSLILESASTNQTSMYLCASSFEPSGWRDAYEQYFGPGTRLTVT.

In its sample, this clone was seen a few times. The chain joins TRBV5-5 to TRBJ1-1, with D unresolved. V lost 3 bases to trimming and J lost 4 bases, with 13 bases between them. Per germline, CDR1 SGHKS and CDR2 YYEKEE (reference sequence). The CDR3 contains 14 residues. CDR3 in amino acids: CASSSVVRATEAFF. The CDR3 nucleotides read TGTGCCAGCAGCTCGGTAGTTCGAGCCACTGAAGCTTTCTTT.

The chain couples TRBV29-1 to TRBJ1-2, with a possible D match to TRBD1 (5 bases). V was shortened by 0 bases and J by 13 bases, with 15 bases between the two germline ends. This CDR3 has 12 residues. Germline V gives CDR1 SQVTM, CDR2 ANQGSEA. DNA for the CDR3: TGCAGCGTTGAAGATGATAGGGGATTGGCCACCTTC. Its protein is CSVEDDRGLATF.

The chain has TRBV19 and TRBJ2-7; D is perhaps TRBD2 (7 bases). Germline CDR1 is LNHDA and CDR2 is SQIVND (reference sequence). This CDR3 comprises 14 residues. V gave up 4 bases and J gave up 9 bases, with 19 bases separating them. In DNA, the CDR3 is TGTGCCAGTAGTAATGGACTAGGGGGGCTTGGGCAGTACTTC. Its translation: CASSNGLGGLGQYF.

This chain connects TRBV4-3 to TRBJ2-7; 7 bases line up with TRBD1. Germline trimming cut 0 bases from V and 1 base from J; bases unmatched to any gene: 9. Germline assignment: CDR1 LGHNA and CDR2 YSLEER. The CDR3 is made up of 17 amino acids. CDR3: CASSQDGLTGVSYEQYF. The CDR3 region has the DNA TGCGCCAGCAGCCAAGATGGCTTAACAGGGGTTTCCTACGAGCAGTACTTC.